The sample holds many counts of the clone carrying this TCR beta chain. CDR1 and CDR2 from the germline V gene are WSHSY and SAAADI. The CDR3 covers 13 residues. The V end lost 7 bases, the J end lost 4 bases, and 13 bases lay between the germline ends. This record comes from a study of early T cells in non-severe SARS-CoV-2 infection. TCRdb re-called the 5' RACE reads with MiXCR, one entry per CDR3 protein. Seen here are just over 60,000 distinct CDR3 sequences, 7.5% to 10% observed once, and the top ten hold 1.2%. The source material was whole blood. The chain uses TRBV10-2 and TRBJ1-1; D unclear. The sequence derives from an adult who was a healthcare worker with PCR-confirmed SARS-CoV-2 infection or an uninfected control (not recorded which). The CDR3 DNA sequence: TGCGCCAGCACTGTAATCTCATCCACTGAAGCTTTCTTT. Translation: CASTVISSTEAFF.